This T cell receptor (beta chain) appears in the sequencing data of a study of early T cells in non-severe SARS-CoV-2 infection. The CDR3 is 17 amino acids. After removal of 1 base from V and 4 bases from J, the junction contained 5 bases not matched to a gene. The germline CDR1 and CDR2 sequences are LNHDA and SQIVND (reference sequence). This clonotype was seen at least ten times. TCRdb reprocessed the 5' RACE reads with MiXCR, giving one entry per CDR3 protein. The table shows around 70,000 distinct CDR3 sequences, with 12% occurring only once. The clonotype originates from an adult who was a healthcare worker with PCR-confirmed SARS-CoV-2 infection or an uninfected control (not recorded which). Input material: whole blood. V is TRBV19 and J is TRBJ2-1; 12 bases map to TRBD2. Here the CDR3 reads CASSIARTSGEYNEQFF. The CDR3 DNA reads TGTGCCAGTAGTATAGCCCGGACTAGCGGGGAATACAATGAGCAGTTCTTC.